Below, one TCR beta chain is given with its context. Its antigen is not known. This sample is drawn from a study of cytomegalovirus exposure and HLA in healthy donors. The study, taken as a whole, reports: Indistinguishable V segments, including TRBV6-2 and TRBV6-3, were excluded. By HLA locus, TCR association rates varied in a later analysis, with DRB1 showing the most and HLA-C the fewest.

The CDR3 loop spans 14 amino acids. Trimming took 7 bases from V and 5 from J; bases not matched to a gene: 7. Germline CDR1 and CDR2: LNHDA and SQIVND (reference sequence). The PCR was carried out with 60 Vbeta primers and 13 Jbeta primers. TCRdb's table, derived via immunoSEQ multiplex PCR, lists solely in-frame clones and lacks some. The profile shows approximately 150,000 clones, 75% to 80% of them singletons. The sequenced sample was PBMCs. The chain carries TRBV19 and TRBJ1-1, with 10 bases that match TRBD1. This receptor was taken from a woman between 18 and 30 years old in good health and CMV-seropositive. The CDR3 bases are TGTGCCAGTACCTGGACAGGGGGAAGGACTGAAGCTTTCTTT. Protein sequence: CASTWTGGRTEAFF.